Sequencing of this T cell receptor beta chain was carried out in a study of T cells in Graves' hyperthyroidism and ophthalmopathy. Every diagnosis used clinical symptoms, serum thyroxine and TRAb, thyroid ultrasound and orbital computed tomography. Study-wide results and limits: Ophthalmopathy was identified by the model a median 6.5 months ahead of onset. Most thyroid clonotypes with frequency above 0.001 were detected in blood.

Many counts were recorded for this clonotype. Its specificity is not known. The CDR3 runs 13 residues. Germline assignment: CDR1 PRHDT and CDR2 FYEKMQ (reference sequence). With 3 bases removed from V and 6 bases from J, the gap between germline ends came to 8 bases. Amplification targeted TCR beta CDR3 regions from RNA transcripts. RT-PCR in the first round (using the HTBI primer set) targeted the TCR CDR3. TCRdb re-analysed the multiplex PCR reads in MiXCR, keeping a single row per CDR3 protein. The data contain hundreds of thousands of distinct CDR3 sequences, about 15% of them singletons. The genes are TRBV13 and TRBJ2-2; D is uncertain. The sample taken for sequencing was blood. The clonotype was recovered from a woman aged 18-35 years with Graves' hyperthyroidism. In nucleotides, the CDR3 is TGTGCCAGCAGCTTTGCGTCCCCCGGGGAGCTGTTTTTT. The encoded protein is CASSFASPGELFF. Together with reference TRBV13 and TRBJ2-2, the CDR3 gives the full variable domain: AAGVIQSPRHLIKEKRETATLKCYPIPRHDTVYWYQQGPGQDPQFLISFYEKMQSDKGSIPDRFSAQQFSDYHSELNMSSLELGDSALYFCASSFASPGELFFGEGSRLTVL.